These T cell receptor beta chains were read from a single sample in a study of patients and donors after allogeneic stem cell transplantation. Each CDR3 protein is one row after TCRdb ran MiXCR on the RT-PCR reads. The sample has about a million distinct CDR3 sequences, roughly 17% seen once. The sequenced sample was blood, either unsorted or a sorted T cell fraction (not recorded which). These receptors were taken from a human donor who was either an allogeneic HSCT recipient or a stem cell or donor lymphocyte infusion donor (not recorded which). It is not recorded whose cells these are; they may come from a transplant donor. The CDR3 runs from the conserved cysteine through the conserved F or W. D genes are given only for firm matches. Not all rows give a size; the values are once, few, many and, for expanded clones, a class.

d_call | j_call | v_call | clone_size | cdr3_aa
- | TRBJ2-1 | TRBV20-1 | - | CSARARGEQFF
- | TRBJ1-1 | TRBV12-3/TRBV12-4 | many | CASSLVVGTMNTEAFF
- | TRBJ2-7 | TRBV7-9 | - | CASSSTGHLIYEQYF
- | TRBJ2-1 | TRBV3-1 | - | CASSQVATRSSFF
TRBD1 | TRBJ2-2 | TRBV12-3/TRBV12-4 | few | CASSFGQGAVTGELFF
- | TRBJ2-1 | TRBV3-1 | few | CASSHRDGNRGEQFF
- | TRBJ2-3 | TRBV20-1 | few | CSARVESTGTQYF
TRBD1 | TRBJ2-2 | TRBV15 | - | CATEGGNTGELFF
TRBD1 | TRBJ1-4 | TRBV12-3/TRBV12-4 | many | CASSRDRYNEKLFF
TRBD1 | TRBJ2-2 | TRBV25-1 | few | CASLGTGGSLANTGELFF
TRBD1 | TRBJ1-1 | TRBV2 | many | CASSGTGGGTEAFF
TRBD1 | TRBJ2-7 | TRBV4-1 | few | CASSPDWERRQGTYEQYF
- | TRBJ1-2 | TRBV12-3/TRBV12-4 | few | CASSIGTKGSGYGYTF
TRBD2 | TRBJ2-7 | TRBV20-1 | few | CSATGTSGNEQYF
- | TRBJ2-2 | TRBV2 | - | CASTVNTGELFF
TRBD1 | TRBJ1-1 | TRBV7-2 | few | CASSPQDRVNTEAFF
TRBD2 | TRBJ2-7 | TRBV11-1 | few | CASSDDRGGRGRPYEQYF
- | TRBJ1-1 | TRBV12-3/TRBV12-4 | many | CASCERRLYTEAFF
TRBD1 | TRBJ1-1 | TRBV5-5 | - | CASRPGTGDLSTEAFF
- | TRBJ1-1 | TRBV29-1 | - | CSVVLGADTEAFF
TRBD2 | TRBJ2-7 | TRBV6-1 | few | CASSEEVGGFPYEQYF
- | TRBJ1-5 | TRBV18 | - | CASSPYGGSSNQPQHF
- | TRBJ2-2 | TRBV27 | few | CASSLSQRTGELFF
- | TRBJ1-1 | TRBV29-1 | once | CSFGSDTEAFF
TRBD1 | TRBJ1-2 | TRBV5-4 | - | CASSYGDRRGVYGYTF
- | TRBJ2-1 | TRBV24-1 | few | CATSASRYNEQFF
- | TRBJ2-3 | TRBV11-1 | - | CASSATTNRDPLAPDTQYF
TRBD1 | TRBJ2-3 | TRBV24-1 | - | CATSAWTGIPTDTQYF
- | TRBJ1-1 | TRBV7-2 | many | CASSLPGNTEAFF
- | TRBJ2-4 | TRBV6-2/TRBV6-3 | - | CASSYVGNIQYF
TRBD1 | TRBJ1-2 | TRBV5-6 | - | CASSLARTGSYGYTF
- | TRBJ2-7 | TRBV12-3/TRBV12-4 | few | CASTSKGIEQYF